This T cell receptor beta chain was recorded in a study of metastatic and nonmetastatic thyroid tumors. TCRdb reanalyzed the PCR reads via MiXCR. This table has approximately 90,000 clones, roughly an eighth appearing once. No patient received treatment before thyroid surgery. The trim removed 5 bases at V and 4 bases at J, leaving 10 bases unmatched. This CDR3 contains 16 residues. The germline CDR1 and CDR2 sequences are SGHAT and FQNNGV. Many counts were recorded for this clone. The antigen is undetermined. Whole-study results and caveats: Malignant thyroid tumors reportedly had TCR beta diversity that was significantly higher than in benign nodules, in blood and tumor.

The J gene is TRBJ2-1, the V gene TRBV11-2; 8 nucleotides agree with TRBD2. This receptor was taken from a female donor with papillary thyroid cancer or a benign thyroid nodule (not recorded which). Some clones in this sample may be carry-over from other donors' samples. The sequencing input was blood. CDR3 in DNA: TGTGCCAGCAGCCTAGGGACTAGTACGGGGTACAATGAGCAGTTCTTC. Translated: CASSLGTSTGYNEQFF.